This T cell receptor beta chain was captured in a study of cytomegalovirus exposure and HLA in healthy donors. PCR amplification relied on 60 Vbeta primers (plus 13 Jbeta primers). Here immunoSEQ multiplex PCR was the method, and the copy in TCRdb shows in-frame clones only, minus some. Of 150,000 to 200,000 clones in the sample, around 80% are singletons; the top ten hold under 2%. This clone was counted once. Its target is unknown. Notes on the study in general: High specificity and sensitivity for cytomegalovirus status were reported for the classifier. The study put 150 or so TCR beta chains on its list as cytomegalovirus-associated. Testing in vitro showed a few CMV-associated chains specific for CMV antigens.

The TCR comes from a woman in her twenties or thirties in good health and CMV-seronegative. The sequencing sample was made of PBMCs.

The CDR3 nucleotides read TGTGCCAGCAGCTACATAGCCCCCGGGGAGCTGTTTTTT. It specifies CASSYIAPGELFF. The chain combines TRBV5-4 with TRBJ2-2; unclear D gene. The CDR3 totals 13 residues. Germline loops: CDR1 SGHNT, CDR2 YYREEE (reference sequence). V gave up 3 bases and J gave up 6 bases, with 9 bases separating them.